This T cell receptor (beta chain) emerged from a study of PD-1 blockade in classical Hodgkin lymphoma. All the patients suffered relapse after autologous stem cell transplantation, and brentuximab vedotin exposure differed. Germline V gene lookup returns CDR1 MGHRA and CDR2 YSYEKL. Trimming removed 4 bases at V and 1 base at J, with 12 bases between. The CDR3 covers 15 residues. Profiling relied on immunoSEQ multiplex PCR, and the TCRdb table lists in-frame clones only, not all of them. The sample shows under 100,000 clones, 65% to 85% of them seen only once. V is TRBV4-1 and J is TRBJ2-3, with D possibly called TRBD1 or TRBD2 (5 bases each). The clonotype originates from a human donor with classical Hodgkin lymphoma. Sequences were derived from peripheral blood mononuclear cells (PBMCs), sampled at baseline. Written as DNA, the CDR3 is TGCGCCAGCAGCCTCAGTGGGGGAGGCACAGATACGCAGTATTTT. It is translated as CASSLSGGGTDTQYF.